A selection of T cell receptor beta chains follows, all from one sample in a study of blood T cell repertoires in COVID-19. Here immunoSEQ multiplex PCR was the method, and the copy in TCRdb shows in-frame clones only, minus some. The repertoire holds approximately 100,000 clones, with about 89% as singletons. The sequencing input was peripheral blood. These receptors all stem from a man aged 50 to 60 with acute or convalescent COVID-19. Each CDR3 is given with its conserved first and last residue. Each record gives: J gene, D gene, clone size, V gene, CDR3 protein, CDR3 DNA. The D gene is left open where the match is weak. Clone size is given for some rows only: seen once, a few or many times, or a class if the clone is expanded.

J gene: TRBJ2-3; D gene: TRBD2; clone size: -; V gene: TRBV3-1/TRBV3-2; CDR3 protein: CASSQDWGGDTDTQYF; CDR3 DNA: TGTGCCAGCAGCCAAGACTGGGGGGGGGACACAGATACGCAGTATTTT
J gene: TRBJ1-5; D gene: -; clone size: -; V gene: TRBV28; CDR3 protein: CASSTNRGVVQGQPQHF; CDR3 DNA: TGTGCCAGCAGTACTAATCGGGGGGTTGTACAAGGGCAGCCCCAGCATTTT
J gene: TRBJ1-2; D gene: TRBD1; clone size: -; V gene: TRBV7-2; CDR3 protein: CASSLADRGFGYTF; CDR3 DNA: TGTGCCAGCAGCTTAGCGGACAGGGGGTTTGGCTACACCTTC
J gene: TRBJ2-5; D gene: TRBD1; clone size: -; V gene: TRBV7-6; CDR3 protein: CASSSGTEETQYF; CDR3 DNA: TGTGCCAGCAGCTCCGGGACAGAGGAGACCCAGTACTTC
J gene: TRBJ1-1; D gene: TRBD1; clone size: -; V gene: TRBV15; CDR3 protein: CATKRGPNTEAFF; CDR3 DNA: TGTGCCACCAAAAGGGGGCCAAACACTGAAGCTTTCTTT
J gene: TRBJ1-1; D gene: -; clone size: -; V gene: TRBV5-1; CDR3 protein: CASSYGSGGTEAFF; CDR3 DNA: TGCGCCAGCAGCTACGGGTCCGGAGGGACTGAAGCTTTCTTT
J gene: TRBJ2-3; D gene: TRBD2; clone size: -; V gene: TRBV6-2/TRBV6-3; CDR3 protein: CASSFLAGLDTQYF; CDR3 DNA: TGTGCCAGCAGTTTCCTAGCGGGTCTTGATACGCAGTATTTT
J gene: TRBJ2-1; D gene: -; clone size: -; V gene: TRBV7-3; CDR3 protein: CASSSPGTINEQFF; CDR3 DNA: TGTGCCAGCAGCTCACCCGGGACAATCAATGAGCAGTTCTTC
J gene: TRBJ1-2; D gene: -; clone size: -; V gene: TRBV6-5; CDR3 protein: CASSSKSGPYGYTF; CDR3 DNA: TGTGCCAGCAGTTCGAAAAGCGGACCCTATGGCTACACCTTC
J gene: TRBJ1-3; D gene: -; clone size: -; V gene: TRBV7-9; CDR3 protein: CASSLEGVRDTIYF; CDR3 DNA: TGTGCCAGCAGCTTAGAGGGGGTACGGGACACCATATATTTT
J gene: TRBJ1-1; D gene: TRBD1; clone size: few; V gene: TRBV5-4; CDR3 protein: CASSLQGQGNTEAFF; CDR3 DNA: TGTGCCAGCAGCCTCCAGGGACAGGGGAACACTGAAGCTTTCTTT
J gene: TRBJ2-7; D gene: -; clone size: -; V gene: TRBV12-3/TRBV12-4; CDR3 protein: CASSFGGMSEQYF; CDR3 DNA: TGTGCCAGCAGTTTTGGGGGGATGAGCGAGCAGTACTTC
J gene: TRBJ1-5; D gene: -; clone size: once; V gene: TRBV19; CDR3 protein: CASSRLRDQPQHF; CDR3 DNA: TGTGCCAGTAGTCGGCTCAGGGATCAGCCCCAGCATTTT
J gene: TRBJ2-5; D gene: -; clone size: once; V gene: TRBV15; CDR3 protein: CATSRDLVQYQETQYF; CDR3 DNA: TGTGCCACCAGCAGAGATCTGGTGCAGTACCAAGAGACCCAGTACTTC
J gene: TRBJ2-7; D gene: -; clone size: -; V gene: TRBV13; CDR3 protein: CASSLGQQLYEQYF; CDR3 DNA: TGTGCCAGCAGCTTGGGCCAGCAGCTTTACGAGCAGTACTTC
J gene: TRBJ1-4; D gene: TRBD1; clone size: once; V gene: TRBV27; CDR3 protein: CASSSYSQGAGNEKLFF; CDR3 DNA: TGTGCCAGCAGTTCCTATTCTCAGGGGGCAGGGAATGAAAAACTGTTTTTT